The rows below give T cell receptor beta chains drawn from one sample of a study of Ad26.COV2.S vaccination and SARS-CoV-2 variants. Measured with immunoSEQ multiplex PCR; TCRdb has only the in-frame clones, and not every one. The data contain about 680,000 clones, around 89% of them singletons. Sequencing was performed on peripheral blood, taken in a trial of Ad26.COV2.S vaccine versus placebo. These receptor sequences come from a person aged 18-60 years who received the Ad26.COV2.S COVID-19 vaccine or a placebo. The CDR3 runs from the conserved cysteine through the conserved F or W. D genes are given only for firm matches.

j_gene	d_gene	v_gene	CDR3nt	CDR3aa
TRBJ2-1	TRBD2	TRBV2	TGTGCCAGCAGTGAGCTTCTAGCGGGGGGTGGTGAGCAGTTCTTC	CASSELLAGGGEQFF
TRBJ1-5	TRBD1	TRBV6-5	TGTGCCAGCAGGACGACAGGGAGCAATCAGCCCCAGCATTTT	CASRTTGSNQPQHF
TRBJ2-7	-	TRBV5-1	TGCGCCAGCAGCTTAGGTACCGGGAGTCCCCACGAGCAGTACTTC	CASSLGTGSPHEQYF
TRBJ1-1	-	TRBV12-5	TGTGCTAGTGGTTTGGAGGGTTACACTGAAGCTTTCTTT	CASGLEGYTEAFF
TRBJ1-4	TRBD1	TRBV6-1	TGTGCCAGCAGTGTACTGGACAGGACAACTAATGAAAAACTGTTTTTT	CASSVLDRTTNEKLFF
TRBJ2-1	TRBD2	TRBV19	TGTGCCAGTAGGGGACTAGCTAATGAGCAGTTCTTC	CASRGLANEQFF
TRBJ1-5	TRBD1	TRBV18	TGTGCCAGCTCACTTCGGACAGGCGACAATCAGCCCCAGCATTTT	CASSLRTGDNQPQHF
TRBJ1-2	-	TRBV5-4	TGTGCCAGCAGCTTCCCAGACTATGGCTACACCTTC	CASSFPDYGYTF
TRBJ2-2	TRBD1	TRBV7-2	TGTGCCAGCAGCCCTGGACAGGTTCGGGCCGGGGAGCTGTTTTTT	CASSPGQVRAGELFF
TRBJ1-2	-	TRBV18	TGTGCCAGCTCACTTGGTCAGGGGAACTATGGCTACACCTTC	CASSLGQGNYGYTF
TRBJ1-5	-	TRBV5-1	TGCGCCAGCAGCCCAGGGACGGCGAATCAGCCCCAGCATTTT	CASSPGTANQPQHF
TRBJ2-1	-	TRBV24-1	TGTGCCACCAGTGATCTGCACAATGAGCAGTTCTTC	CATSDLHNEQFF
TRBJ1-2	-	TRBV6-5	TGTGCCAGCAGATTCGGGGGCCTTCGTAACTATGGCTACACCTTC	CASRFGGLRNYGYTF
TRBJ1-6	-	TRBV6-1	TGTGCCAGCAGTGAGTGGGAAGTGGCCTATAATTCACCCCTCCACTTT	CASSEWEVAYNSPLHF
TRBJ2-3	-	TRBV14	TGTGCCAGCAGCCAGTATGGGCTAGCAACAGATACGCAGTATTTT	CASSQYGLATDTQYF
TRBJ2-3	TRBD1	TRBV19	TGTGCCAGTAGTCCTAAACAGGGGACAGATACGCAGTATTTT	CASSPKQGTDTQYF
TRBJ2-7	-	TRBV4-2	TGTGCCAGCAGCCAAGAACAGGACCTAAACTACGAGCAGTACTTC	CASSQEQDLNYEQYF